This entry lists 3 T cell receptor beta chains sequenced from one sample in a study of cytomegalovirus exposure and HLA in healthy donors. The PCR had 60 Vbeta and 13 Jbeta primers. Using immunoSEQ multiplex PCR, the repertoire was profiled, and TCRdb retains in-frame clones only, with some absent. This table has some 90,000 clones, 69% appearing once. The sample comprised PBMCs. These receptors were collected from a man in his forties or fifties in good health and CMV-seronegative.

The chain uses TRBV6-6 and TRBJ1-3; 9 positions match TRBD1. Germline CDR1 reads MNHNY; CDR2 reads SVGAGI (reference sequence). The J segment lost 4 bases and the V segment lost 7 bases, leaving 5 bases of the junction unmatched. The CDR3 runs 14 residues. The CDR3 reads CASKLGTGGNTIYF. DNA for the CDR3: TGTGCCAGCAAACTCGGGACAGGGGGAAACACCATATATTTT.

This chain uses TRBV5-6 with TRBJ2-7; TRBD2 matches at 11 bases. With V trimmed by 5 bases and J by 12 bases, 13 bases remained unmatched. The CDR3 runs to 14 residues. Germline values: CDR1 SGHDT, CDR2 YYEEEE. The CDR3 bases are TGTGCCAGCAGTTACGGACTAGCGGGTGCGGCCGCGTACGTC. Encoded protein: CASSYGLAGAAAYV.

The chain combines TRBV19 with TRBJ1-1; D is perhaps TRBD1 (5 bases). Trimming took 7 bases from V and 5 from J, leaving 17 bases between them. The germline gives CDR1 LNHDA, CDR2 SQIVND (reference sequence). This CDR3 comprises 14 residues. The chain's CDR3 is CASTPAGEATEAFF. The CDR3 DNA reads TGTGCCAGTACCCCGGCGGGGGAGGCAACTGAAGCTTTCTTT. Looking up the rest from reference TRBV19 and TRBJ1-1 gives the full variable domain: DGGITQSPKYLFRKEGQNVTLSCEQNLNHDAMYWYRQDPGQGLRLIYYSQIVNDFQKGDIAEGYSVSREKKESFPLTVTSAQKNPTAFYLCASTPAGEATEAFFGQGTRLTVV.